A selection of T cell receptor beta chains follows, all from one sample in a study of blood T cell repertoires in COVID-19. Clones were sequenced by immunoSEQ multiplex PCR, and TCRdb holds only the in-frame ones, with some missing. The repertoire includes approximately 81,000 clones, roughly four fifths of them detected once, and around 6.9% sits in the top ten. The sequenced material came from peripheral blood. These receptors all stem from a human donor in a cohort sampled during active COVID-19. CDR3s include the opening cysteine and the closing phenylalanine or tryptophan. Fields, in order: J gene, V gene, clone size, D gene, CDR3 DNA, CDR3 protein. A D gene is named only where the DNA matches it firmly. A clone size is listed for some rows: how often the clone was seen (once, few, many), or a class if it is expanded.

TRBJ1-1,TRBV3-1/TRBV3-2,NA,NA,TGTGCCAGCAGCCAAATCCCCCCTCGTGGCCTCGCCACTGAAGCTTTCTTT,CASSQIPPRGLATEAFF
TRBJ2-7,TRBV7-3,once,TRBD1,TGTGCCAGCAGCTCCCGGAAGATCCGGGACAGGTCACACGAGCAGTACTTC,CASSSRKIRDRSHEQYF
TRBJ2-7,TRBV11-2,once,NA,TGTGCCAGCAGCTTAGTTGGGGCCTCCTACGAGCAGTACTTC,CASSLVGASYEQYF
TRBJ1-1,TRBV5-1,few,TRBD1,TGCGCCAGCAGCTCGGGGACAGGGGGTAGGACTGAAGCTTTCTTT,CASSSGTGGRTEAFF
TRBJ2-7,TRBV3-1/TRBV3-2,NA,NA,TGTGCCAGCAGCCAAGAGACAGGATTCTCCTACGAGCAGTACTTC,CASSQETGFSYEQYF
TRBJ2-7,TRBV5-1,NA,NA,TGCGCCAGCAGCTTCCCCGGCAGGGGCTCCTACGAGCAGTACTTC,CASSFPGRGSYEQYF
TRBJ2-2,TRBV9,NA,NA,TGTGCCAGCAGCGTTTCAGGGATCAACACCGGGGAGCTGTTTTTT,CASSVSGINTGELFF
TRBJ2-7,TRBV7-2,NA,TRBD1,TGTGCCAGCAGAACTGGGACAGGGCCATCCTACGAGCAGTACTTC,CASRTGTGPSYEQYF
TRBJ1-1,TRBV19,NA,TRBD1,TGTGCCAGTAGAACGGGACAGGGACATGCTTTCTTT,CASRTGQGHAFF
TRBJ2-7,TRBV11-3,few,NA,TGTGCCAGCAGCTTAGGCGCGAGCTCCTACGAGCAGTACTTC,CASSLGASSYEQYF
TRBJ2-2,TRBV5-1,NA,TRBD1,TGCGCCAGCAAAGAGGACGGGACAGGGATTGGAGTCGGGGAGCTGTTTTTT,CASKEDGTGIGVGELFF